What follows are 11 T cell receptor beta chains derived from one specimen sequenced in a study of T cell repertoires in cytomegalovirus infection. MiXCR, applied by TCRdb to the reads, yields one record per CDR3 protein. Here the sample spans about 330,000 distinct CDR3 sequences, about 35% being singletons. Antigen specificity for these receptors is unknown. The starting material was cultured PBMCs, obtained from culture after CMV antigen stimulation. The receptors here all came from a human donor in good health (CMV status not recorded). Some clones in this sample may be carry-over from other donors' samples.

This chain connects TRBV19 to TRBJ1-3; D not resolved. V was trimmed by 7 bases and J by 1 base, leaving 11 bases between them. The CDR3 runs to 14 residues. Germline V gene sequence: CDR1 LNHDA, CDR2 SQIVND (reference sequence). This CDR3 reads CASTLQQSGNTIYF. For the CDR3, the DNA is TGTGCCAGTACTCTCCAACAGTCTGGAAACACCATATATTTT.

This clonotype occurred many times. This CDR3 reads CASSHPGLASYNEQFF. The CDR3 bases are TGTGCCAGCAGCCACCCGGGACTAGCAAGCTACAATGAGCAGTTCTTC. This rearrangement joins TRBV11-2 to TRBJ2-1, with TRBD2 matching over 9 bases. V shed 5 bases, J shed 3 bases, and the junction held 8 bases outside the gene matches. Germline assignment: CDR1 SGHAT and CDR2 FQNNGV. The CDR3 is 16 residues long.

V usage is TRBV18 and J usage is TRBJ2-7; 7 bases are shared with TRBD2. Germline V lookup: CDR1 KGHSH, CDR2 LQKENI. J was trimmed by 2 bases and V by 4 bases; bases with no gene match: 5. The CDR3 consists of 14 residues. This CDR3 is CASSRDYTAYEQYF. CDR3 coding DNA: TGTGCCAGCTCACGGGACTACACTGCCTACGAGCAGTACTTC.

The chain joins TRBV12-3 or TRBV12-4 to TRBJ1-4, with 7 positions matching TRBD1. The CDR3 contains 15 residues. V was clipped by 7 bases and J by 4 bases; unmatched bases: 9. Written as DNA, the CDR3 is TGTGCCAGCACCTCGGGACAGATAATTAATGAAAAACTGTTTTTT. Its protein is CASTSGQIINEKLFF.

This clonotype was counted a few times. The genes are TRBV11-3 and TRBJ2-3, with D perhaps matching TRBD2 (6 bases). V gave up 3 bases and J gave up 2 bases, with 12 bases separating them. The CDR3 has 15 amino acids. Germline V gives CDR1 SGHNT, CDR2 YENEEA. The CDR3 DNA reads TGTGCCAGCAGCTTGGGGGACTCTTTCACAGATACGCAGTATTTT. Translated: CASSLGDSFTDTQYF.

The chain has TRBV5-4 and TRBJ1-3; 9 bases fit TRBD1. Trimming removed 1 base from V and 0 bases from J; junction bases left unmatched: 5. The CDR3 has 17 amino acids. Germline lookup yields CDR1 SGHNT and CDR2 YYREEE (reference sequence). The CDR3 here is CASSLRTGVYSGNTIYF. The CDR3, as DNA: TGTGCCAGCAGCTTGCGGACAGGGGTTTACTCTGGAAACACCATATATTTT.

The V call is TRBV7-9, the J call TRBJ2-3, with no clear D. Germline V lookup: CDR1 SEHNR, CDR2 FQNEAQ (reference sequence). V was trimmed by 3 bases and J by 9 bases, leaving 13 bases between them. The CDR3 is made up of 13 amino acids. CDR3 sequence reads: CASSFSGLGTQYF. CDR3 sequence (DNA): TGTGCCAGCAGCTTTTCCGGCCTCGGCACGCAGTATTTT.

The V and J genes are TRBV11-2 and TRBJ2-1; D might be TRBD1 (5 bases). CDR3 length: 14 amino acids. The V gene's germline CDR1 is SGHAT and CDR2 FQNNGV. Trimming left V 4 bases short and J 5 bases short, with 12 bases between. The DNA for the CDR3 is TGTGCCAGCAGCTCTGGGGCCAGCAACAATGAGCAGTTCTTC. Translation: CASSSGASNNEQFF.

The rearrangement links TRBV7-8 to TRBJ2-4; TRBD1 matches 7 bases. V dropped 1 base and J dropped 1; count of bases not matched to a gene: 7. Per the germline V gene, CDR1 is SGHVS and CDR2 is FQNEAQ. The CDR3 length is 17 residues. As DNA, the CDR3 is TGTGCCAGCAGCTTAGGATCGACAGGGCTGGCCAAAAACATTCAGTACTTC. Translation: CASSLGSTGLAKNIQYF.

The chain joins TRBV6-2 or TRBV6-3 to TRBJ1-1; D remains unclear. Trimming pared 5 bases from V and 6 bases from J, leaving 19 bases between. This CDR3 spans 15 amino acids. The V gene's germline CDR1 is MNHEY and CDR2 SVGEGT. The CDR3, as DNA: TGTGCCAGCAGTGACCTACCAGGTGTTCTATCTGAAGCTTTCTTT. It translates to CASSDLPGVLSEAFF.

The chain has TRBV7-2 and TRBJ2-3, with a weak D call TRBD2 (6 bases). This CDR3 is 18 amino acids long. Between the trimmed V and J ends, which lost 2 bases and 4 bases, there was a span of 22 bases. Germline V lookup: CDR1 SGHTA, CDR2 FQGNSA. CDR3 nucleotides: TGTGCCAGCAGCTTATGGGGGAGGAGGGCAGGGCGGTCAGATACGCAGTATTTT. Its translation: CASSLWGRRAGRSDTQYF.